This is a list of T cell receptor beta chains from one sample in a study of beta chain features in type 1 diabetes. The data were produced by immunoSEQ multiplex PCR, yet TCRdb's version contains in-frame clones alone and is incomplete. Among roughly 180,000 clones listed, 7.5% to 8.5% were seen once. The material sequenced was central memory CD4+ T cells from blood. The source is a young man with type 1 diabetes. Each CDR3 is given with its conserved first and last residue. Fields, in order: V gene, D gene, J gene, clone size, CDR3 DNA, CDR3 protein. A D gene is named only where the DNA matches it firmly. The listing skips clone size in some rows; elsewhere it reads once, few, many or a size class.

>TRBV18|.|TRBJ1-1|.
TGTGCCAGCTCACCCTCCCCACTCCGATACCCGAACACTGAAGCTTTCTTT
CASSPSPLRYPNTEAFF
>TRBV18|.|TRBJ1-1|many
TGTGCCAGCTCGGCAGCGGGGGGGAACACTGAAGCTTTCTTT
CASSAAGGNTEAFF
>TRBV28|.|TRBJ1-1|few
TGTGCCAGCAGCCACCCGTATGGGGGCAGGGAGGCTTTCTTT
CASSHPYGGREAFF
>TRBV9|.|TRBJ1-1|.
TGTGCCAGCAGCACCTCGACAGGGAACACTGAAGCTTTCTTT
CASSTSTGNTEAFF
>TRBV7-2|.|TRBJ2-5|few
TGTGCCAGCAGCACACACGAGACCCAGTACTTC
CASSTHETQYF
>TRBV7-2|.|TRBJ1-2|few
TGTGCCAGCAGCTTAGGGAGGGGCCAAGATGGCTACACCTTC
CASSLGRGQDGYTF
>TRBV7-9|.|TRBJ2-7|.
TGTGCCAGCAGCTTAGCGAAAGTGGGCCCTTACGAGCAGTACTTC
CASSLAKVGPYEQYF
>TRBV6-6|.|TRBJ1-2|.
TGTGCCAGCAGTAGGGGCGGGGACGGTGGCTACACCTTC
CASSRGGDGGYTF
>TRBV25-1|.|TRBJ2-7|.
TGTGCCAGCAGTGAAGGCAGGCGGGACGAGCAGTACTTC
CASSEGRRDEQYF
>TRBV7-2|TRBD1|TRBJ2-1|.
TGTCGAAACCCAGGGGGCGACCCCACACTGGCGCAGTTCTTC
CRNPGGDPTLAQFF
>TRBV4-2|TRBD2|TRBJ2-1|few
TGTGCCAGCAGAGCGGGAGGGAATTACAATGAGCAGTTCTTC
CASRAGGNYNEQFF
>TRBV7-2|TRBD2|TRBJ2-1|.
TGTGCCAGCAGCTTAGCAGGGAATCCGACTCAGCGGGAGATGTACAATGAGCAGTTCTTC
CASSLAGNPTQREMYNEQFF
>TRBV6-6|.|TRBJ1-5|.
TGTGCCAGCAGTTATTCGTCGGGGAATCAGCCCCAGCATTTT
CASSYSSGNQPQHF
>TRBV28|.|TRBJ2-1|few
TGTGCCAGCAGTTTTGGCAGGATGAAGCAATTCTTC
CASSFGRMKQFF
>TRBV28|TRBD2|TRBJ2-3|few
TGTGCCAGCAGTCCTGTAGCGGGGTTGGATACGCAGTATTTT
CASSPVAGLDTQYF
>TRBV7-2|.|TRBJ2-1|few
TGTGCCAGCAGCTTAGTCCACGGGTGGGATGAGCAGTTCTTC
CASSLVHGWDEQFF
>TRBV29-1|TRBD2|TRBJ2-5|.
TGCAGCGTTGTTGGCGGGAGACCGGGGACCCAGTACTTC
CSVVGGRPGTQYF
>TRBV28|.|TRBJ1-5|few
TGTGCCAGCATCGAAGCGGGGGGACCGGATCAGCCCCAGCATTTT
CASIEAGGPDQPQHF
>TRBV7-9|TRBD1|TRBJ1-6|.
TGTGCCAGCAGCCGGACAGGGGGAGTGGCCTATAATTCACCCCTCCACTTT
CASSRTGGVAYNSPLHF
>TRBV7-2|.|TRBJ2-5|few
TGTGCCAGCAGCTTAAAAAAGGGGCCGGGACAAGAAGAGACCCAGTACTTC
CASSLKKGPGQEETQYF
>TRBV7-2|TRBD1|TRBJ2-3|.
TGTGCCAGCAGCTCGGACAGGGGTACAGATACGCAGTATTTT
CASSSDRGTDTQYF
>TRBV9|TRBD2|TRBJ2-3|few
TGTGCCAGCAGCGTAGAGTCGGAGACTAGCGGGGGGGCGGCTACGCAGTATTTT
CASSVESETSGGAATQYF
>TRBV28|TRBD1|TRBJ1-4|few
TGTGCCAGCAGTCTACGACAGGGTGATCGTGAAAAACTGTTTTTT
CASSLRQGDREKLFF
>TRBV28|TRBD1|TRBJ2-1|few
TGTGCCAGCAGGAAAGACAGGGGTGGGATCTACAATGAGCAGTTCTTC
CASRKDRGGIYNEQFF
>TRBV7-8|TRBD2|TRBJ2-1|few
TGTGCCAGCAGCTTAGGACTAGCGTTCTACAATGAGCAGTTCTTC
CASSLGLAFYNEQFF
>TRBV9|TRBD2|TRBJ2-2|many
TGTGCCAGCAGCGTGCTGGGGGGGACCGGGGAGCTGTTTTTT
CASSVLGGTGELFF
>TRBV5-1|TRBD2|TRBJ2-7|.
TGCGCCAGCAGCTTGGGCCTAGCGGGAGACGAGCAGTACTTC
CASSLGLAGDEQYF
>TRBV7-9|TRBD1|TRBJ1-2|few
TGTGCCAGCAGCGTGAGTGGGACAGGGGTCTATGGCTACACCTTC
CASSVSGTGVYGYTF
>TRBV2|.|TRBJ2-2|few
TGTGCCAGCGGAAAGGAGATGAACACCGGGGAGCTGTTTTTT
CASGKEMNTGELFF
>TRBV9|TRBD1|TRBJ2-3|.
TGTGCCAGCAGCGTAGCGGGACAGACAGATACGCAGTATTTT
CASSVAGQTDTQYF
>TRBV5-1|.|TRBJ2-1|few
TGCGCCAGCAGCTTGTTGGCCCAGAATGAGCAGTTCTTC
CASSLLAQNEQFF
>TRBV19|TRBD1|TRBJ1-2|few
TGTGCCAGTAGTGTAACAGGGGGAGGCTACACCTTC
CASSVTGGGYTF
>TRBV30|.|TRBJ1-5|few
TGTGCCTGGAGTCTCCCCGGGACACATAGCAATCAGCCCCAGCATTTT
CAWSLPGTHSNQPQHF
>TRBV7-2|.|TRBJ2-3|.
TGTGCCAGCAGCTTAGGGAGGTATGGTACAGATACGCAGTATTTT
CASSLGRYGTDTQYF
>TRBV6-1|TRBD2|TRBJ2-7|few
TGTGCCAGCAGTGAATTCGCGGGGGGCCGTAACGAGCAGTACTTC
CASSEFAGGRNEQYF
>TRBV29-1|TRBD2|TRBJ2-5|few
TGCAGCGTTGAGGTGGGCGGGAGAGGCGAGACCCAGTACTTC
CSVEVGGRGETQYF
>TRBV6-6|.|TRBJ1-2|.
TGTGCCAGCAGTTATACCGCCGGGAACTATGGCTACACCTTC
CASSYTAGNYGYTF
>TRBV28|TRBD1|TRBJ2-1|.
TGTGCCAGCAGCGGCCCCGGGACAGGGGCCTACAATGAGCAGTTCTTC
CASSGPGTGAYNEQFF
>TRBV7-2|.|TRBJ2-1|.
TGTGCCAGCAGCCAAGGAACGGGGTACAATGAGCAGTTCTTC
CASSQGTGYNEQFF
>TRBV27|TRBD1|TRBJ1-5|few
TGTGCCAGCAGTCCCCAAGGGGGCGGGCAGCCCCAGCATTTT
CASSPQGGGQPQHF
>TRBV27|TRBD1|TRBJ1-2|.
TGTGCCAGCAGTCCGCGGGACAGGGGGCCCTATGGCTACACCTTC
CASSPRDRGPYGYTF
>TRBV4-2|TRBD2|TRBJ2-3|few
TGTGCCAGCAGCTTATCCCTAGCGGGGTCTGATACGCAGTATTTT
CASSLSLAGSDTQYF
>TRBV2|.|TRBJ1-1|few
TGTGCCAGCAGCATAGCGGGGCTCACTGAAGCTTTCTTT
CASSIAGLTEAFF
>TRBV4-2|TRBD1|TRBJ2-7|.
TGTGCCAGCAGCCAAGAGACCACAGGGGAAGTACAGCAGTACTTC
CASSQETTGEVQQYF
>TRBV5-5|.|TRBJ2-6|few
TGTGCCAGCAGCTTGACACGTCGCTCTGGGGCCAACGTCCTGACTTTC
CASSLTRRSGANVLTF
>TRBV19|.|TRBJ1-5|few
TGTGCCAGTAGTTGGGCAGGGGATCAGCCCCAGCATTTT
CASSWAGDQPQHF
>TRBV12-5|.|TRBJ2-3|.
TGTGCTAGCGGGAGTTCGGGGACAGATACGCAGTATTTT
CASGSSGTDTQYF
>TRBV10-2|.|TRBJ2-5|.
TGCGCCAGCATGTCAGGAGGGGCGCAGACCCAGTACTTC
CASMSGGAQTQYF
>TRBV28|.|TRBJ2-1|.
TGTGCCAGCAGTCTCCCTTCAGGGCTCAATGAGCAGTTCTTC
CASSLPSGLNEQFF
>TRBV4-3|TRBD1|TRBJ2-5|.
TGCGCCAGCAGCCAACGGACAGGTTTGGAGACCCAGTACTTC
CASSQRTGLETQYF
>TRBV5-8|.|TRBJ2-1|.
TGTGCCAGCAGACTCTCTAATGAGCAGTTCTTC
CASRLSNEQFF
>TRBV6-4|TRBD1|TRBJ1-2|few
TGTGCCAGCAGTGATAGGGACAGGGGTAACTATGGCTACACCTTC
CASSDRDRGNYGYTF